This is a list of T cell receptor beta chains from one sample in a study of graft-versus-host responses after intestinal transplantation. Using immunoSEQ multiplex PCR, the repertoire was profiled, and TCRdb retains in-frame clones only, with some absent. The table records about 35,000 clones, 90% to 95% of them present only once. The sample in question was PBMCs, obtained 16 days after intestinal transplant. These receptors originate from a human patient who received an intestinal transplant, so some T cells may come from the graft donor. Each CDR3 is given with its conserved first and last residue. Each record gives: clone size, D gene, V gene, J gene, CDR3 protein, CDR3 DNA. D genes are given only for firm matches. Clone size is stated in some rows and not others, as once, few, many or a class when expanded.

NA,NA,TRBV5-4,TRBJ2-1,CASSLGGRRDEQFF,TGTGCCAGCAGCTTGGGGGGGAGGCGGGACGAGCAGTTCTTC
NA,NA,TRBV5-1,TRBJ1-1,CASSLTGTMNTEAFF,TGCGCCAGCAGCTTAACCGGGACAATGAACACTGAAGCTTTCTTT
NA,TRBD1,TRBV7-6,TRBJ2-7,CASSPGGDFSYEQYF,TGTGCCAGCAGCCCAGGGGGTGACTTCTCCTACGAGCAGTACTTC
NA,NA,TRBV10-1,TRBJ2-7,CASSVTPDPSDEQYF,TGCGCCAGCAGTGTTACGCCGGACCCGTCTGACGAGCAGTACTTC
once,NA,TRBV5-1,TRBJ1-2,CASSLADSYYGYTF,TGCGCCAGCAGCTTGGCCGACAGTTACTATGGCTACACCTTC
NA,NA,TRBV4-1,TRBJ1-5,CASSHEDSYHQPQHF,TGCGCCAGCAGCCACGAAGACAGCTACCATCAGCCCCAGCATTTT
NA,NA,TRBV7-6,TRBJ1-5,CASSPTGDSNQPQHF,TGTGCCAGCAGCCCGACGGGGGATAGCAATCAGCCCCAGCATTTT
NA,NA,TRBV20-1,TRBJ2-7,CSARDNYEQYF,TGCAGTGCTAGGGACAATTACGAGCAGTACTTC
NA,NA,TRBV9,TRBJ2-2,CASSVVAGELFF,TGTGCCAGCAGCGTAGTGGCCGGGGAGCTGTTTTTT
NA,TRBD2,TRBV9,TRBJ2-1,CASSVDGGAYNEQFF,TGTGCCAGCAGCGTAGACGGGGGGGCTTACAATGAGCAGTTCTTC
NA,TRBD2,TRBV7-6,TRBJ2-2,CASSLSGRGTGELFF,TGTGCCAGCAGCTTAAGCGGGAGAGGCACCGGGGAGCTGTTTTTT
NA,TRBD1,TRBV4-3,TRBJ2-5,CASSQDGTGGETQYF,TGCGCCAGCAGCCAAGATGGGACAGGGGGAGAGACCCAGTACTTC
NA,NA,TRBV7-3,TRBJ1-1,CASSLTPAMNTEAFF,TGTGCCAGCAGCTTAACGCCGGCTATGAACACTGAAGCTTTCTTT
NA,TRBD2,TRBV28,TRBJ2-7,CASSLALAAYEQYF,TGTGCCAGCAGTTTGGCACTAGCGGCCTACGAGCAGTACTTC
NA,NA,TRBV15,TRBJ2-5,CATSRAPRTQETQYF,TGTGCCACCAGCAGAGCACCCAGGACCCAAGAGACCCAGTACTTC
NA,TRBD1,TRBV19,TRBJ2-7,CASSDRGSSYEQYF,TGTGCCAGTAGCGACAGGGGAAGCTCCTACGAGCAGTACTTC
NA,NA,TRBV7-9,TRBJ1-5,CASSLGPASSNQPQHF,TGTGCCAGCAGCTTAGGGCCGGCCAGTAGCAATCAGCCCCAGCATTTT
NA,TRBD1,TRBV12-5,TRBJ1-2,CASGYDRGRGYTF,TGTGCTAGTGGGTACGACAGGGGGCGAGGCTACACCTTC
NA,NA,TRBV4-1,TRBJ2-7,CASSQDRAAYEQYF,TGCGCCAGCAGCCAAGATCGGGCGGCATACGAGCAGTACTTC
once,TRBD2,TRBV10-3,TRBJ2-7,CAISNAPTSGDYEQYF,TGTGCCATCAGTAACGCACCGACTAGCGGAGACTACGAGCAGTACTTC
NA,TRBD2,TRBV4-1,TRBJ2-1,CASSGREDSSYNEQFF,TGCGCCAGCAGCGGGCGGGAGGACAGCTCCTACAATGAGCAGTTCTTC
NA,NA,TRBV7-3,TRBJ2-1,CASSSQRAPSTYNEQFF,TGTGCCAGCAGCTCTCAGAGGGCGCCATCTACTTACAATGAGCAGTTCTTC
NA,TRBD1,TRBV5-5,TRBJ2-4,CASSLVGTGITKNIQYF,TGTGCCAGCAGCTTGGTAGGGACAGGGATCACCAAAAACATTCAGTACTTC
NA,NA,TRBV7-9,TRBJ2-2,CASSYFRDYTGELFF,TGTGCCAGCAGCTACTTCAGGGACTACACCGGGGAGCTGTTTTTT
NA,NA,TRBV27,TRBJ1-1,CASSIRSRNTEAFF,TGTGCCAGCAGCATAAGAAGCAGGAACACTGAAGCTTTCTTT
NA,NA,TRBV5-4,TRBJ2-7,CASSLKGLQGDEQYF,TGTGCCAGCAGCTTGAAGGGTTTGCAAGGCGACGAGCAGTACTTC
NA,NA,TRBV15,TRBJ1-5,CATSRDRSVRNNQPQHF,TGTGCCACCAGCAGAGATAGGTCGGTACGGAACAATCAGCCCCAGCATTTT
once,TRBD1,TRBV27,TRBJ1-4,CASSPRTGLNEKLFF,TGTGCCAGCAGTCCTCGGACAGGGCTGAATGAAAAACTGTTTTTT
NA,NA,TRBV7-2,TRBJ1-1,CASSAFRGGTEAFF,TGTGCCAGCAGCGCCTTCAGGGGAGGCACTGAAGCTTTCTTT
NA,NA,TRBV11-3,TRBJ1-4,CASTKRDIDEKLFF,TGTGCCAGCACTAAAAGGGACATAGATGAAAAACTGTTTTTT
NA,TRBD1,TRBV6-5,TRBJ2-2,CASRSRGGWAGELFF,TGTGCCAGCAGGTCTCGAGGGGGCTGGGCCGGGGAGCTGTTTTTT
NA,NA,TRBV4-3,TRBJ1-4,CASSQEVPPTHGEKLFF,TGCGCCAGCAGCCAAGAGGTCCCCCCCACCCATGGTGAAAAACTGTTTTTT
NA,NA,TRBV2,TRBJ1-2,CASSGPNLNPNYGYTF,TGTGCCAGCAGTGGACCTAATCTAAATCCCAACTATGGCTACACCTTC
once,NA,TRBV27,TRBJ1-1,CASSFYGDWTEAFF,TGTGCCAGCAGTTTTTACGGGGATTGGACTGAAGCTTTCTTT
NA,TRBD1,TRBV13,TRBJ2-7,CASSLRTGGLQSLYEQYF,TGTGCCAGCAGCCTAAGGACAGGGGGCCTCCAAAGTTTATACGAGCAGTACTTC
NA,TRBD1,TRBV27,TRBJ2-1,CASSLSTGSKVTYNEQFF,TGTGCCAGCAGTTTATCGACAGGGTCGAAGGTGACCTACAATGAGCAGTTCTTC
NA,TRBD2,TRBV7-9,TRBJ2-1,CASSSASGGNVNEQFF,TGTGCCAGCAGCTCCGCTAGCGGGGGCAACGTTAATGAGCAGTTCTTC
NA,NA,TRBV6-5,TRBJ2-2,CASSIYGGELFF,TGTGCCAGCAGTATCTATGGGGGGGAGCTGTTTTTT
NA,TRBD1,TRBV6-6,TRBJ2-7,CASWDRTTYEQYF,TGTGCCAGCTGGGACAGGACTACCTACGAGCAGTACTTC
once,NA,TRBV27,TRBJ2-1,CASSPLERSYNEQFF,TGTGCCAGCAGTCCACTAGAAAGGTCCTACAATGAGCAGTTCTTC